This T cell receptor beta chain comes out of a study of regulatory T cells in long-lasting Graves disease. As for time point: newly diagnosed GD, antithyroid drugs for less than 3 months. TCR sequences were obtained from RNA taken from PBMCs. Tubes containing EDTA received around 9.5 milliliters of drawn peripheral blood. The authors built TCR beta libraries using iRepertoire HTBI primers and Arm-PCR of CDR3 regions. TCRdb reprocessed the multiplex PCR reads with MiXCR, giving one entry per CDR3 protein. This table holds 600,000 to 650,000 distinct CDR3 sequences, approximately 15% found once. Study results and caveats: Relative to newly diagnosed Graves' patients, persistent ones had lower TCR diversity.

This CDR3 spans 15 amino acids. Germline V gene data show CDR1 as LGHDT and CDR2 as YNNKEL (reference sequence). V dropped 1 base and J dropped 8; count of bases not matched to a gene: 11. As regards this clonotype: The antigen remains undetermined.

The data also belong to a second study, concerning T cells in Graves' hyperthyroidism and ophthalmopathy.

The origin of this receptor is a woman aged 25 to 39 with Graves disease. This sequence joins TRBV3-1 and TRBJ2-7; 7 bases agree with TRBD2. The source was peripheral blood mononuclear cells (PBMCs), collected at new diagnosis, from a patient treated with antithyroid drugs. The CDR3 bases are TGTGCCAGCAGCCAAGGGTCCGGGACTAAAGTCCAGCAGTACTTC. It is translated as CASSQGSGTKVQQYF.